Listed here are 26 T cell receptor beta chains from one sample, sequenced in a study of blood T cell repertoires in COVID-19 (dated by TCRdb to 2020 to 2022). Libraries were built with the immunoSEQ multiplex PCR assay. Entries here come from immuneACCESS through TCRdb and include only in-frame sequences with V and J called. Some clones fail to appear in such tables; in the studies checked, an unresolved V gene covers under half of the shortfall, and the cause of the remainder is unknown. Here the sample has roughly 120,000 clones; approximately 82% occur a single time. 3% to 4.5% of the sample is held by the ten biggest clonotypes. Sample: peripheral blood. These receptors were taken from a woman aged 80 or over with acute or convalescent COVID-19.

The chain employs TRBV5-1 and TRBJ2-2, with 12 bases matching TRBD1. The V gene end was trimmed by 4 bases and the J gene end by 2 bases; junction bases not matched to a gene: 6. The germline V gene encodes CDR1 SGHRS and CDR2 YFSETQ. The CDR3 runs 17 residues. CDR3 region: CASSPGQGAGNTGELFF. CDR3 nucleotides: TGCGCCAGCAGCCCGGGACAGGGGGCAGGTAACACCGGGGAGCTGTTTTTT.

This chain joins TRBV7-8 and TRBJ2-3; 10 nucleotides line up with TRBD2. The CDR3 totals 15 residues. Germline loops: CDR1 SGHVS, CDR2 FQNEAQ. J gave up 3 bases and V 2 bases, and 2 bases lay outside the gene matches. The CDR3, as DNA: TGTGCCAGCAGCTTACTAGCGGGAGTGACAGATACGCAGTATTTT. This encodes CASSLLAGVTDTQYF. Together with reference TRBV7-8 and TRBJ2-3, the CDR3 gives the full variable domain: GAGVSQSPRYKVAKRGQDVALRCDPISGHVSLFWYQQALGQGPEFLTYFQNEAQLDKSGLPSDRFFAERPEGSVSTLKIQRTQQEDSAVYLCASSLLAGVTDTQYFGPGTRLTVL.

The chain recombines TRBV6-5 with TRBJ2-7; maybe TRBD1 (5 bases). Germline V gives CDR1 MNHEY, CDR2 SVGAGI. Trimming stripped 4 bases from V and 6 bases from J, with 13 bases between. This CDR3 comprises 13 residues. CDR3 nucleotides: TGTGCCAGCAGTTCCCCATCAAGGGGCGAGCAGTACTTC. It codes for CASSSPSRGEQYF.

This clone appeared a few times. The CDR3 nucleotides are TGCGCCAGCAGCCCCTGGACAGGGAGCTCCTACGAGCAGTACTTC. Amino acid sequence: CASSPWTGSSYEQYF. This rearrangement joins TRBV4-1 to TRBJ2-7; 8 bases agree with TRBD1. This CDR3 contains 15 residues. Germline lookup yields CDR1 MGHRA and CDR2 YSYEKL. The trim removed 4 bases at V and 0 bases at J, leaving 5 bases unmatched.

The V gene is TRBV13, the J gene TRBJ2-1; TRBD2 might be the D (6 bases). Germline assignment: CDR1 PRHDT and CDR2 FYEKMQ (reference sequence). Trimming left V 2 bases short and J 10 bases short, with 12 bases between. This CDR3 region has 13 residues. The CDR3 protein is CASSLLGRGEQFF. In nucleotides, the CDR3 is TGTGCCAGCAGCTTACTCGGGAGAGGGGAGCAGTTCTTC.

This chain's CDR3 is CASGGAGLAGNEQFF. The CDR3 coding sequence is TGTGCCAGCGGAGGGGCGGGGCTAGCGGGGAATGAGCAGTTCTTC. This chain joins TRBV28 and TRBJ2-1; 9 nucleotides align to TRBD2. CDR1 is MDHEN, CDR2 SYDVKM, per germline. J lost 7 bases, V lost 8 bases, and 12 bases had no gene match. The CDR3 totals 15 residues. Combining the CDR3 with reference TRBV28 and TRBJ2-1 gives the whole variable domain DVKVTQSSRYLVKRTGEKVFLECVQDMDHENMFWYRQDPGLGLRLIYFSYDVKMKEKGDIPEGYSVSREKKERFSLILESASTNQTSMYLCASGGAGLAGNEQFFGPGTRLTVL.

This sequence joins TRBV5-1 and TRBJ1-4; D unclear. This CDR3 region has 15 residues. The V end was cut by 3 bases, the J end by 10 bases, with 19 bases between. Germline CDR1 reads SGHRS; CDR2 reads YFSETQ. CDR3 coding DNA: TGCGCCAGCAGCTCCCTACACGTACTATTCGGAAAACTGTTTTTT. Translation: CASSSLHVLFGKLFF.

This clone has only a few counts. This chain connects TRBV28 to TRBJ1-6; D is possibly TRBD1 (6 bases). Trimming pared 5 bases from V and 6 bases from J, leaving 20 bases between. CDR1 and CDR2 (germline): MDHEN, SYDVKM. CDR3 length equals 17 residues. CDR3 coding DNA: TGTGCCAGCAGTCTAGCCGGATACAGGGAACTTAATTCACCCCTCCACTTT. This sequence encodes CASSLAGYRELNSPLHF.

The chain couples TRBV5-1 to TRBJ2-7; 10 nucleotides align to TRBD1. In germline, CDR1 is SGHRS, CDR2 YFSETQ. V trimming: 0 bases; J trimming: 6 bases; junction bases outside the gene matches: 6. The CDR3 covers 15 residues. This CDR3 reads CASSLAPGQGREQYF. DNA of the CDR3: TGCGCCAGCAGCTTGGCTCCGGGACAGGGGCGCGAGCAGTACTTC. The whole variable domain, filled in from reference TRBV5-1 and TRBJ2-7, reads KAGVTQTPRYLIKTRGQQVTLSCSPISGHRSVSWYQQTPGQGLQFLFEYFSETQRNKGNFPGRFSGRQFSNSRSEMNVSTLELGDSALYLCASSLAPGQGREQYFGPGTRLTVT.

This clone was seen only once. V gene TRBV18 combines with J gene TRBJ2-4, with D perhaps TRBD2 (6 bases). The CDR3 has 15 residues. V gave up 0 bases and J gave up 9 bases, with 15 bases separating them. Germline CDR1 is KGHSH and CDR2 is LQKENI. The CDR3 DNA is TGTGCCAGCTCACCACCGTCCGGGGGTAGTGGCATTCAGTACTTC. It is translated as CASSPPSGGSGIQYF.

The chain uses TRBV4-2 and TRBJ1-6; TRBD1 aligns across 8 bases. Germline V CDR1 and CDR2: LGHNA, YNFKEQ. The ends lost 2 bases at V and 7 bases at J; junction bases unmatched: 10. There are 17 residues in the CDR3. CDR3 sequence: CASSQIGAGGSNSPLHF. CDR3 sequence (DNA): TGTGCCAGCAGCCAAATTGGGGCAGGGGGCTCAAATTCACCCCTCCACTTT.

V and J are TRBV27 and TRBJ1-3, with a tentative D call TRBD1 (6 bases). The CDR3 runs 15 residues. Trimming took 2 bases from V and 3 from J, leaving 11 bases between them. The germline V gene encodes CDR1 MNHEY and CDR2 SMNVEV (reference sequence). The CDR3 DNA is TGTGCCAGCAGTTTAGGGGGGGCGAGTGGAAACACCATATATTTT. Amino acid sequence: CASSLGGASGNTIYF.

The chain recombines TRBV10-1 with TRBJ2-3; 12 bases are shared with TRBD2. The V segment lost 9 bases and the J segment 3 bases; nucleotides outside the gene matches: 7. Germline CDR1 and CDR2: WNHNN and SYGVQD (reference sequence). The CDR3 covers 15 residues. The CDR3 DNA sequence: TGCGCCAGTGTTGCCGGGACTAGCGGGACAGATACGCAGTATTTT. Its translation is CASVAGTSGTDTQYF.

The chain uses TRBV5-3 and TRBJ2-1; a possible D gene is TRBD2 (5 bases). TRBV5-3 is an ORF; its function is uncertain. The CDR3 totals 16 residues. V lost 0 bases to trimming and J lost 8 bases, with 18 bases between them. The CDR3 nucleotides are TGTGCCAGAAGCTTGGTCTTGGCTAGCCCTAGGCATGAGCAGTTCTTC. Protein sequence: CARSLVLASPRHEQFF.

The chain links TRBV24-1 to TRBJ1-2; 7 nucleotides line up with TRBD1. The CDR3 length is 13 residues. In germline, CDR1 is KGHDR, CDR2 SFDVKD. V was clipped by 5 bases and J by 8 bases; unmatched bases: 7. The DNA of the CDR3 is TGTGCCACCAGTGCGGCAGGGGGTAGGGGCTACACCTTC. This gives the protein CATSAAGGRGYTF.

V usage is TRBV6-5 and J usage is TRBJ1-5; TRBD1 aligns across 7 bases. Per the germline V gene, CDR1 is MNHEY and CDR2 is SVGAGI. The trim removed 7 bases at V and 4 bases at J, leaving 7 bases unmatched. The CDR3 loop spans 14 amino acids. CDR3 nucleotide sequence: TGTGCCAGCACCCTGGGACAGAAGAATCAGCCCCAGCATTTT. Residues: CASTLGQKNQPQHF.

The chain couples TRBV7-8 to TRBJ2-5, with no clear D. V lost 5 bases to trimming and J lost 7 bases, with 11 bases between them. This CDR3 is 12 amino acids long. CDR1 is SGHVS, CDR2 FQNEAQ, per germline. DNA of the CDR3: TGTGCCAGCAGCCTCGATACATGGACCCAGTACTTC. Amino acids: CASSLDTWTQYF. Together with reference TRBV7-8 and TRBJ2-5, the CDR3 gives the full variable domain: GAGVSQSPRYKVAKRGQDVALRCDPISGHVSLFWYQQALGQGPEFLTYFQNEAQLDKSGLPSDRFFAERPEGSVSTLKIQRTQQEDSAVYLCASSLDTWTQYFGPGTRLLVL.

The rearrangement joins TRBV7-9 to TRBJ1-6; D is possibly TRBD1 (6 bases). The germline gives CDR1 SEHNR, CDR2 FQNEAQ (reference sequence). V was pared by 5 bases and J by 7 bases, with 15 bases between. This CDR3 has 15 amino acids. The CDR3 sequence is CASSRSQDRNSPLHF. The DNA of the CDR3 is TGTGCCAGCAGCCGCTCCCAGGACAGAAATTCACCCCTCCACTTT.

As to this clone: One junction end disagrees with the germline gene, perhaps due to a read error. The chain employs TRBV7-9 and TRBJ2-1; D possibly corresponds to TRBD2 (6 bases). The CDR3 covers 11 residues. Germline assignment: CDR1 SEHNR and CDR2 FQNEAQ (reference sequence). This chain's CDR3 is CASSGGADSIF. Here the CDR3 DNA reads TGTGCCAGCAGCGGAGGGGCGGACTCGATCTTC.

J is TRBJ2-5 and V is TRBV4-2; TRBD1 matches at 8 bases. The junction had 6 bases not matched to a gene; V was cut back by 0 bases and J by 0 bases. Germline V gene lookup returns CDR1 LGHNA and CDR2 YNFKEQ. CDR3 length equals 17 residues. CDR3 amino acids: CASSQDQQGANQETQYF. Written as DNA, the CDR3 is TGTGCCAGCAGCCAAGATCAGCAGGGGGCTAACCAAGAGACCCAGTACTTC.

This chain joins TRBV7-2 and TRBJ2-7; 7 nucleotides match TRBD1. CDR1 is SGHTA and CDR2 is FQGNSA in the germline V gene. Trimming at V came to 7 bases and at J to 0 bases, leaving 6 bases not matched to a gene. The CDR3 extends over 14 amino acids. This CDR3 is CASTQTGSSYEQYF. The CDR3 DNA reads TGTGCCAGCACCCAGACAGGGAGCTCCTACGAGCAGTACTTC.

This chain links TRBV12-3 or TRBV12-4 with TRBJ2-2; 7 positions match TRBD2. This CDR3 is 13 amino acids long. Trimming cost V 6 bases and J 4 bases; bases outside gene matches: 2. CDR3 bases: TGTGCCAGCAGGCGGGAGACCACCGGGGAGCTGTTTTTT. It encodes CASRRETTGELFF.

The V and J genes are TRBV4-3 and TRBJ2-7, with 13 bases lining up with TRBD2. The CDR3 runs to 19 residues. Germline V gene lookup returns CDR1 LGHNA and CDR2 YSLEER. V shed 1 base and J 3 bases; nucleotides not matched to a gene: 12. The CDR3 is CASSQGAKRGLAGNYEQYF. The CDR3 nucleotides read TGCGCCAGCAGCCAAGGAGCTAAACGGGGACTAGCGGGAAACTACGAGCAGTACTTC.

This chain joins TRBV5-1 and TRBJ2-7, with 7 bases matching TRBD2. V dropped 2 bases and J dropped 6; count of bases not matched to a gene: 11. The germline V gene encodes CDR1 SGHRS and CDR2 YFSETQ. The CDR3 contains 15 residues. CDR3 coding DNA: TGCGCCAGCAGCTTCGAAACTAGCGCTACCTCCGAGCAGTACTTC. Amino acid sequence: CASSFETSATSEQYF.

This rearrangement joins TRBV19 to TRBJ1-1; D is unclear. CDR1 and CDR2 from the germline V gene are LNHDA and SQIVND (reference sequence). There are 13 residues in the CDR3. V was trimmed by 7 bases and J by 3 bases, leaving 12 bases between them. The CDR3 DNA is TGTGCCAGTACCCCGTCCCGGTACACTGAAGCTTTCTTT. This encodes CASTPSRYTEAFF.

The rearrangement uses TRBV9 and TRBJ2-3; TRBD2 agrees at 10 bases. CDR3 length: 15 residues. Losses at the gene ends were 4 bases for V and 6 bases for J; bases not matched to a gene: 8. CDR1 and CDR2 from the germline V gene are SGDLS and YYNGEE. CDR3: CASSLSGGARDTQYF. In nucleotides, the CDR3 is TGTGCCAGCAGCTTGAGCGGGGGGGCCAGGGATACGCAGTATTTT.